The rows below give T cell receptor beta chains drawn from one sample of a study of blood T cell repertoires in COVID-19. The repertoire was sequenced with immunoSEQ multiplex PCR; TCRdb's copy has only in-frame clones and lacks some. The sample has roughly 440,000 clones, about 91% seen once; the top ten hold 10% to 15%. Sequences were obtained from peripheral blood. Every receptor here comes from a woman in her 50s with COVID-19, enrolled during active disease. CDR3s include the opening cysteine and the closing phenylalanine or tryptophan. Fields, in order: clone size, J gene, V gene, CDR3 protein. Part of the rows lack a size; the others show once, few, many or a class for expanded clones.

clone size: -; J gene: TRBJ2-4; V gene: TRBV30; CDR3 protein: CAWSVRGIAKNIQYF
clone size: -; J gene: TRBJ2-7; V gene: TRBV6-2/TRBV6-3; CDR3 protein: CASSYSGSIADEQYF
clone size: -; J gene: TRBJ2-4; V gene: TRBV19; CDR3 protein: CASRIGGLGPKNIQYF
clone size: -; J gene: TRBJ1-4; V gene: TRBV30; CDR3 protein: CAWSAGGQGDEKLFF
clone size: -; J gene: TRBJ2-3; V gene: TRBV5-1; CDR3 protein: CASSLEVRGDTQYF
clone size: -; J gene: TRBJ2-3; V gene: TRBV28; CDR3 protein: CASSSQGASNTDTQYF
clone size: -; J gene: TRBJ1-4; V gene: TRBV28; CDR3 protein: CASTVNREIEKLFF
clone size: -; J gene: TRBJ2-1; V gene: TRBV11-3; CDR3 protein: CASSLGRGGYNEQFF
clone size: -; J gene: TRBJ2-3; V gene: TRBV7-3; CDR3 protein: CASSSRWGGLADTQYF
clone size: -; J gene: TRBJ1-2; V gene: TRBV5-6; CDR3 protein: CASSLGDINYTF
clone size: -; J gene: TRBJ2-7; V gene: TRBV15; CDR3 protein: CATSTARQWTYEQYF
clone size: -; J gene: TRBJ1-1; V gene: TRBV19; CDR3 protein: CASKRGQANTEAFF
clone size: -; J gene: TRBJ1-3; V gene: TRBV10-3; CDR3 protein: CAISESGGAGNTIYF
clone size: once; J gene: TRBJ1-4; V gene: TRBV14; CDR3 protein: CASSQEAGNRHEKLFF
clone size: -; J gene: TRBJ1-1; V gene: TRBV5-4; CDR3 protein: CASSTDPEGNTEAFF
clone size: once; J gene: TRBJ1-3; V gene: TRBV12-3/TRBV12-4; CDR3 protein: CASSFGNTIYF
clone size: -; J gene: TRBJ2-1; V gene: TRBV7-9; CDR3 protein: CASSSLPTSGGGDEQFF
clone size: -; J gene: TRBJ2-7; V gene: TRBV6-5; CDR3 protein: CASSLTGGLVYEQYF
clone size: -; J gene: TRBJ1-5; V gene: TRBV2; CDR3 protein: CASREGQRGQPQHF
clone size: -; J gene: TRBJ2-1; V gene: TRBV6-5; CDR3 protein: CASTNSDRDNEQFF
clone size: -; J gene: TRBJ2-5; V gene: TRBV27; CDR3 protein: CASSLERVRETQYF
clone size: -; J gene: TRBJ1-1; V gene: TRBV25-1; CDR3 protein: CASALGGAGTEAFF
clone size: -; J gene: TRBJ2-7; V gene: TRBV12-3/TRBV12-4; CDR3 protein: CASSFAGSEQYF
clone size: -; J gene: TRBJ2-2; V gene: TRBV9; CDR3 protein: CASSPAGTGVRTGELFF
clone size: -; J gene: TRBJ1-1; V gene: TRBV3-1/TRBV3-2; CDR3 protein: CASSLTGDTEAFF
clone size: -; J gene: TRBJ2-7; V gene: TRBV11-2; CDR3 protein: CASSLLRWGTGADEQYF
clone size: -; J gene: TRBJ1-4; V gene: TRBV6-5; CDR3 protein: CASGDSPEKLFF
clone size: -; J gene: TRBJ1-2; V gene: TRBV30; CDR3 protein: CSQRGNYGYTF
clone size: once; J gene: TRBJ1-2; V gene: TRBV7-9; CDR3 protein: CASSLGATGFYGYTF
clone size: -; J gene: TRBJ1-5; V gene: TRBV2; CDR3 protein: CASSAGQGREQPQHF
clone size: -; J gene: TRBJ2-7; V gene: TRBV24-1; CDR3 protein: CATRGTSGLTFYEQYF
clone size: once; J gene: TRBJ2-1; V gene: TRBV5-1; CDR3 protein: CASSLARTGGYNEQFF
clone size: -; J gene: TRBJ1-1; V gene: TRBV18; CDR3 protein: CASSPPPGNTEAFF
clone size: -; J gene: TRBJ2-2; V gene: TRBV3-1/TRBV3-2; CDR3 protein: CASSQVYTGELFF
clone size: -; J gene: TRBJ2-7; V gene: TRBV7-9; CDR3 protein: CASRHERYEQYF
clone size: once; J gene: TRBJ2-7; V gene: TRBV6-5; CDR3 protein: CASSPGTGKSEQYF
clone size: -; J gene: TRBJ1-1; V gene: TRBV2; CDR3 protein: CASSEEEFGEAFF
clone size: -; J gene: TRBJ2-3; V gene: TRBV6-5; CDR3 protein: CAGKRGGQGTDTQYF
clone size: -; J gene: TRBJ1-1; V gene: TRBV7-2; CDR3 protein: CASSTRTGRLTEAFF
clone size: -; J gene: TRBJ2-7; V gene: TRBV3-1/TRBV3-2; CDR3 protein: CASSPRDRYEQYF
clone size: -; J gene: TRBJ1-1; V gene: TRBV3-1/TRBV3-2; CDR3 protein: CASSQVAPKTGGPEAFF
clone size: -; J gene: TRBJ1-1; V gene: TRBV30; CDR3 protein: CAWRGGRGDTEAFF
clone size: -; J gene: TRBJ2-5; V gene: TRBV2; CDR3 protein: CASSGEIAGAGKTQYF
clone size: -; J gene: TRBJ2-2; V gene: TRBV7-8; CDR3 protein: CASSLVGTGWNTGELFF
clone size: -; J gene: TRBJ1-5; V gene: TRBV3-1/TRBV3-2; CDR3 protein: CASSLTENQPQHF